The 26 T cell receptor beta chains given below trace back to one sample, sequenced in a study of control samples from healthy donors and cancer patients. Sequenced by immunoSEQ multiplex PCR; TCRdb stores in-frame clones only, minus some. The table records about 180,000 clones, around 90% of them present only once. The sequenced material came from blood. The receptors come from a man aged 25 to 40 in good health.

The chain carries TRBV3-1 (or the pseudogene TRBV3-2) and TRBJ2-7; D gene uncertain. V gave up 3 bases and J gave up 1 base, with 13 bases separating them. Germline V gene data show CDR1 as LGHDT and CDR2 as YNNKEL (reference sequence). The CDR3 has 15 residues. As DNA, the CDR3 is TGTGCCAGCAGCCACTCGCTCAGTGTATCCTACGAGCAGTACTTC. Translation gives CASSHSLSVSYEQYF.

The table lists this clone with a count of one. The chain recombines TRBV19 with TRBJ1-5; maybe TRBD1 (5 bases). The CDR3 extends over 14 amino acids. Germline CDR1 and CDR2: LNHDA and SQIVND (reference sequence). V was pared by 1 base and J by 5 bases, with 9 bases between. CDR3 sequence: CASSIGGGDQPQHF. The CDR3 region has the DNA TGTGCCAGTAGTATAGGTGGAGGGGATCAGCCCCAGCATTTT.

For this clone: At one end, the junction sequence differs from germline, possibly due to a read error. The chain uses TRBV18 and TRBJ2-7, with D perhaps TRBD1 or TRBD2 (5 bases each). This CDR3 comprises 13 residues. Germline assignment: CDR1 KGHSH and CDR2 LQKENI. Here the CDR3 reads CASSPIRDAQVIF. CDR3 sequence (DNA): TGTGCCAGCTCACCGATCCGGGACGCCCAGGTTATCTTC.

J is TRBJ1-4 and V is TRBV19; unclear D gene. There are 16 residues in the CDR3. V was shortened by 3 bases and J by 0 bases, with 11 bases between the two germline ends. Germline assignment: CDR1 LNHDA and CDR2 SQIVND (reference sequence). DNA for the CDR3: TGTGCCAGTAGTATCGGCAGAGCTGCAACTAATGAAAAACTGTTTTTT. Its translation: CASSIGRAATNEKLFF.

The rearrangement links TRBV25-1 to TRBJ1-1; D is ambiguous. Germline values: CDR1 MGHDK, CDR2 SYGVNS. This CDR3 is built from 13 residues. The V gene lost 7 bases and the J gene lost 1 base, with 10 bases spanning the gap. CDR3 bases: TGTGCCAGCACCCACCGGGAGAACACTGAAGCTTTCTTT. Translation: CASTHRENTEAFF.

The genes are TRBV21-1 and TRBJ2-2; TRBD2 is the table's D call and was not checked against the DNA. TRBV21-1 is flagged as a pseudogene. CDR3 length: 19 amino acids. CDR3 sequence reads: CASSTFQWGGRGNTGELFF. In nucleotides, the CDR3 is TGTGCCAGCAGCACTTTTCAATGGGGGGGACGGGGGAACACCGGGGAGCTGTTTTTT.

This clone was observed a single time. This rearrangement joins TRBV27 to TRBJ1-5, with TRBD1 identical over 7 bases. The CDR3 has 14 residues. Germline V lookup: CDR1 MNHEY, CDR2 SMNVEV (reference sequence). With 3 bases clipped from V and 6 bases from J, the junction kept 5 bases outside the gene matches. CDR3 nucleotide sequence: TGTGCCAGCAGTTTTGGGGCAGGGGGTCAGCCCCAGCATTTT. Translation: CASSFGAGGQPQHF.

The gene calls are TRBV15 and TRBJ2-1; TRBD1 is a possible D gene (6 bases). Germline lookup yields CDR1 LNHNV and CDR2 YYDKDF (reference sequence). The V gene lost 3 bases and the J gene lost 1 base, with 16 bases spanning the gap. The CDR3 length is 17 residues. The CDR3 DNA is TGTGCCACCAGCAGGGCTTTGGGGGCCCTTTCCTACAATGAGCAGTTCTTC. This translates into CATSRALGALSYNEQFF. The entire variable domain, with the rest obtained from reference TRBV15 and TRBJ2-1, is as follows: DAMVIQNPRYQVTQFGKPVTLSCSQTLNHNVMYWYQQKSSQAPKLLFHYYDKDFNNEADTPDNFQSRRPNTSFCFLDIRSPGLGDTAMYLCATSRALGALSYNEQFFGPGTRLTVL.

The chain uses TRBV2 and TRBJ2-7; 10 nucleotides match TRBD2. Germline V gene data show CDR1 as SNHLY and CDR2 as FYNNEI. The V and J ends lost 9 bases and 6 bases, in that order; junction bases with no gene match: 8. The CDR3 spans 13 residues. The CDR3 loop is CARGSGRTAEQYF. The CDR3 nucleotides read TGTGCCAGGGGTAGCGGGAGGACGGCCGAGCAGTACTTC. The whole variable domain, filled in from reference TRBV2 and TRBJ2-7, reads EPEVTQTPSHQVTQMGQEVILRCVPISNHLYFYWYRQILGQKVEFLVSFYNNEISEKSEIFDDQFSVERPDGSNFTLKIRSTKLEDSAMYFCARGSGRTAEQYFGPGTRLTVT.

This rearrangement joins TRBV5-5 to TRBJ2-1; D is unclear. CDR1 and CDR2 (germline): SGHKS, YYEKEE (reference sequence). V was pared by 0 bases and J by 6 bases, with 4 bases between. The CDR3 is 12 residues long. DNA for the CDR3: TGTGCCAGCAGCTTGGAATTCAATGAGCAGTTCTTC. Translated: CASSLEFNEQFF.

The chain recombines TRBV27 with TRBJ1-2; 12 bases map to TRBD1. CDR3 length: 15 residues. Per the germline V gene, CDR1 is MNHEY and CDR2 is SMNVEV (reference sequence). Trimming cost V 3 bases and J 8 bases; bases outside gene matches: 7. The CDR3 spells CASSLTGTGGYGYTF. For the CDR3, the DNA is TGTGCCAGCAGTTTGACCGGGACAGGGGGCTACGGCTACACCTTC.

The gene calls are TRBV11-3 and TRBJ2-3, with 8 positions matching TRBD2. Germline assignment: CDR1 SGHNT and CDR2 YENEEA. The V gene end was trimmed by 1 base and the J gene end by 3 bases; junction bases not matched to a gene: 6. This CDR3 contains 16 residues. DNA of the CDR3: TGTGCCAGCAGCTTAGGAGAGCGGGGGTCGACAGATACGCAGTATTTT. Residues: CASSLGERGSTDTQYF.

CDR3 DNA: TGTGCCAGCAGCCCAGGAGAGGACGGCACCTACAATGAGCAGTTCTTC. This gives the protein CASSPGEDGTYNEQFF. J is TRBJ2-1 and V is TRBV7-9, with D hard to call. The length of the CDR3 is 16 residues. With 5 bases removed from V and 2 bases from J, the gap between germline ends came to 16 bases. Looked up from germline, CDR1 is SEHNR and CDR2 is FQNEAQ (reference sequence).

The V and J genes are TRBV9 and TRBJ2-5; TRBD1 matches 8 bases. The CDR3 contains 17 residues. Trimming at V came to 4 bases and at J to 5 bases, leaving 16 bases not matched to a gene. The germline CDR1 and CDR2 sequences are SGDLS and YYNGEE. The DNA for the CDR3 is TGTGCCAGCAGCCCCCCCCCGGGCAGGGGGCGCGGCGAGACCCAGTACTTC. Amino acid sequence: CASSPPPGRGRGETQYF.

The chain uses TRBV5-1 and TRBJ1-6; D not resolved. V lost 0 bases, J lost 5 bases, and 12 bases lay in between. CDR1 SGHRS and CDR2 YFSETQ come from the germline V gene. The length of the CDR3 is 16 residues. DNA for the CDR3: TGCGCCAGCAGCTTGGGTGGAGGATTCAATAATTCACCCCTCCACTTT. Protein product: CASSLGGGFNNSPLHF.

This chain uses TRBV4-1 with TRBJ1-2; 9 bases map to TRBD1. CDR1 is MGHRA, CDR2 YSYEKL, per germline. V lost 5 bases, J lost 8 bases, and 12 bases stayed unmatched. This CDR3 is built from 15 residues. CDR3 DNA: TGCGCCAGCAGCGCACCGGGACAGGGTATCGGGGGCTACACCTTC. Translation: CASSAPGQGIGGYTF.

This clone was seen once. The chain uses TRBV11-2 and TRBJ2-5; 12 bases are a match to TRBD2. The V and J ends lost 2 bases and 5 bases, in that order; junction bases with no gene match: 9. The CDR3 is 17 residues long. The germline V gene has CDR1 SGHAT and CDR2 FQNNGV. CDR3 in DNA: TGTGCCAGCAGCTTATGGGCTAGCGGGGGGGCCGGGGAGACCCAGTACTTC. Translation gives CASSLWASGGAGETQYF. The whole variable domain, filled in from reference TRBV11-2 and TRBJ2-5, reads EAGVAQSPRYKIIEKRQSVAFWCNPISGHATLYWYQQILGQGPKLLIQFQNNGVVDDSQLPKDRFSAERLKGVDSTLKIQPAKLEDSAVYLCASSLWASGGAGETQYFGPGTRLLVL.

V and J are TRBV9 and TRBJ1-2, with 9 bases that match TRBD1. The CDR3 totals 15 residues. Germline V gene sequence: CDR1 SGDLS, CDR2 YYNGEE. Germline trimming cut 1 base from V and 8 bases from J; bases unmatched to any gene: 9. CDR3 protein: CASSVPGTGWSGYTF. The CDR3 bases are TGTGCCAGCAGCGTACCCGGGACAGGGTGGTCCGGCTACACCTTC.

The rearrangement uses TRBV11-2 and TRBJ1-1; D is unclear. Germline CDR1 and CDR2: SGHAT and FQNNGV. Trimming removed 5 bases from V and 8 bases from J, with 15 bases in between. This CDR3 has 13 residues. The CDR3 DNA follows: TGTGCCAGCAGCCCCACTCAAGGACGAGAAGCTTTCTTT. Its protein is CASSPTQGREAFF.

In regard to this clone: The sample carries other DNA sequences with the same CDR3. The CDR3 loop is CASSGTSIGNEQFF. The CDR3 DNA follows: TGTGCCAGCAGCGGGACTAGCATCGGGAATGAGCAGTTCTTC. The chain combines TRBV27 with TRBJ2-1; 9 bases align to TRBD2. This CDR3 has 14 residues. The V gene's germline CDR1 is MNHEY and CDR2 SMNVEV (reference sequence). Unmatched junction bases numbered 7, after V lost 6 bases and J lost 7 bases.

This sequence joins TRBV21-1 and TRBJ1-5; the tabulated D call, TRBD1, remains unverified against the DNA. TRBV21-1 is annotated as a pseudogene. The CDR3 runs 18 residues. The CDR3 protein is CASSKGRTGEGSNQPQHF. The CDR3 DNA reads as TGTGCCAGCAGCAAAGGGAGGACAGGGGAGGGTAGCAATCAGCCCCAGCATTTT.

This chain connects TRBV19 to TRBJ2-1, with 7 positions matching TRBD2. This CDR3 is 15 amino acids long. Unmatched junction bases numbered 7, after V lost 1 base and J lost 7 bases. The germline CDR1 and CDR2 sequences are LNHDA and SQIVND (reference sequence). The CDR3 here is CASSIGLAVKNEQFF. CDR3 sequence (DNA): TGTGCCAGTAGTATAGGCCTAGCGGTAAAAAATGAGCAGTTCTTC.

This clone showed up just once. The chain links TRBV19 to TRBJ1-6, with D maybe TRBD1 (6 bases). CDR1 is LNHDA, CDR2 SQIVND, per germline (reference sequence). The CDR3 length is 15 residues. Trimming cost V 0 bases and J 8 bases, with 11 bases left between them. CDR3 nucleotide sequence: TGTGCCAGTAGTATAGATCGGACAGCCGATTCACCCCTCCACTTT. Its protein product is CASSIDRTADSPLHF. Supplemented by reference TRBV19 and TRBJ1-6, the full variable domain reads DGGITQSPKYLFRKEGQNVTLSCEQNLNHDAMYWYRQDPGQGLRLIYYSQIVNDFQKGDIAEGYSVSREKKESFPLTVTSAQKNPTAFYLCASSIDRTADSPLHFGNGTRLTVT.

The V call is TRBV9, the J call TRBJ2-7; TRBD2 aligns across 13 bases. The CDR3 totals 15 residues. CDR1 SGDLS and CDR2 YYNGEE come from the germline V gene. Trimming at V came to 3 bases and at J to 2 bases, leaving 2 bases not matched to a gene. CDR3 in amino acids: CASSGGTSGAYEQYF. The CDR3 DNA is TGTGCCAGCAGCGGAGGGACTAGCGGGGCCTACGAGCAGTACTTC.

The chain joins TRBV6-1 to TRBJ1-5; 11 nucleotides agree with TRBD1. This CDR3 contains 15 residues. Germline trimming cut 1 base from V and 9 bases from J; bases unmatched to any gene: 5. CDR1 is MNHNS, CDR2 SASEGT, per germline. The CDR3 bases are TGTGCCAGCAGTGAAGGGGGACAGGGGGTGACGCCCCAGCATTTT. This codes for CASSEGGQGVTPQHF.

This chain uses TRBV5-4 with TRBJ2-5, with D perhaps given as TRBD1 or TRBD2 (5 bases each). Trimming removed 5 bases at V and 5 bases at J, with 22 bases between. The CDR3 runs 16 residues. Germline CDR1 reads SGHNT; CDR2 reads YYREEE (reference sequence). DNA for the CDR3: TGTGCCAGCAGTACCGGGGACCCCCTCGGACGGGAGACCCAGTACTTC. Translation: CASSTGDPLGRETQYF.